The 25 T cell receptor beta chains presented below share a single source sample, sequenced in a study of control samples from healthy donors and cancer patients. This table comes from immunoSEQ multiplex PCR, and its TCRdb copy is limited to in-frame clones, with some not included. The table shows about 160,000 clones, with 80% to 90% occurring only once. Sample: blood. The receptors were sampled from a man aged 30 to 39 in good health.

The rearrangement links TRBV10-3 to TRBJ1-6; D is undetermined. V lost 0 bases and J lost 6, with 9 bases in between. Germline values: CDR1 ENHRY, CDR2 SYGVKD. The length of the CDR3 is 15 residues. In DNA form, the CDR3 reads TGTGCCATCAGTGAGTCACTACAGCTTAATTCACCCCTCCACTTT. Protein: CAISESLQLNSPLHF.

The chain combines TRBV19 with TRBJ2-5; TRBD1 matches 7 bases. The CDR3 length is 12 residues. Germline CDR1 and CDR2: LNHDA and SQIVND (reference sequence). Here the CDR3 reads CAAGTVGETQYF. Here the CDR3 DNA reads TGTGCTGCCGGGACAGTGGGAGAGACCCAGTACTTC.

This chain links TRBV4-1 with TRBJ1-3; D is perhaps TRBD1 (6 bases). This CDR3 is 18 amino acids long. Germline V gene sequence: CDR1 MGHRA, CDR2 YSYEKL. V was pared by 0 bases and J by 4 bases, with 19 bases between. In DNA form, the CDR3 reads TGCGCCAGCAGCCAAGATCGGCTTTGGGGGCGGACAGGAAACACCATATATTTT. It translates to CASSQDRLWGRTGNTIYF.

The genes are TRBV24-1 and TRBJ1-1, with D unresolved. The CDR3 extends over 13 amino acids. Germline assignment: CDR1 KGHDR and CDR2 SFDVKD. Trimming removed 7 bases from V and 0 bases from J, with 8 bases in between. The CDR3 spells CATREAVNTEAFF. CDR3 in DNA: TGTGCCACCAGAGAGGCGGTGAACACTGAAGCTTTCTTT.

J is TRBJ2-3 and V is TRBV27, with D perhaps TRBD2 (5 bases). The germline gives CDR1 MNHEY, CDR2 SMNVEV (reference sequence). Trimming left V 8 bases short and J 0 bases short, with 9 bases between. The CDR3 is made up of 13 amino acids. As DNA, the CDR3 is TGTGCCAGCGTCCAGCGGAGCACAGATACGCAGTATTTT. Translating it yields CASVQRSTDTQYF.

This clone was counted a single time. An end of the junction differs from the germline gene, which may be a read error. The genes are TRBV6-6 and TRBJ1-2; D ambiguous. The CDR3 totals 10 residues. From germline, CDR1 is MNHNY and CDR2 SVGAGI (reference sequence). The CDR3 region is CASSFDGYTF. In DNA, the CDR3 is TGTGCTAGCAGTTTCGATGGCTACACCTTC.

The chain carries TRBV9 and TRBJ1-1; D unresolved. The V end was cut by 0 bases, the J end by 3 bases, with 9 bases between. The CDR3 covers 14 residues. CDR1 SGDLS and CDR2 YYNGEE come from the germline V gene. CDR3 DNA: TGTGCCAGCAGCGTAGATAACTTTTACACTGAAGCTTTCTTT. Translation gives CASSVDNFYTEAFF. Full variable domain (outside the CDR3, taken from reference TRBV9 and TRBJ1-1): DSGVTQTPKHLITATGQRVTLRCSPRSGDLSVYWYQQSLDQGLQFLIQYYNGEERAKGNILERFSAQQFPDLHSELNLSSLELGDSALYFCASSVDNFYTEAFFGQGTRLTVV.

This clone was picked up one time. V and J are TRBV24-1 and TRBJ1-2, with 7 bases matching TRBD1. Trimming took 7 bases from V and 2 from J; bases not matched to a gene: 6. The CDR3 is 14 amino acids. Germline assignment: CDR1 KGHDR and CDR2 SFDVKD. The chain's CDR3 is CATRATGQNYGYTF. CDR3 sequence (DNA): TGTGCCACCAGGGCAACGGGACAGAACTATGGCTACACCTTC.

This clone appeared a few times. The V gene is TRBV4-3, the J gene TRBJ2-3, with D maybe TRBD2 (6 bases). The germline gives CDR1 LGHNA, CDR2 YSLEER. V was shortened by 4 bases and J by 8 bases, with 19 bases between the two germline ends. This CDR3 contains 15 residues. In nucleotides, the CDR3 is TGCGCCAGCAGCCCCTCACGGGAGAGGCCAGGTACGCAGTATTTT. Protein: CASSPSRERPGTQYF.

The chain combines TRBV19 with TRBJ2-7; 11 positions agree with TRBD2. This CDR3 spans 15 amino acids. The germline V gene encodes CDR1 LNHDA and CDR2 SQIVND (reference sequence). The V segment lost 3 bases and the J segment 4 bases; nucleotides outside the gene matches: 5. CDR3: CASSIAGTSGYEQYF. The CDR3 DNA reads TGTGCCAGTAGTATCGCCGGGACTAGCGGTTACGAGCAGTACTTC.

There are a few counts of this clone. Other DNA sequences in the same sample also yield this CDR3. The chain has TRBV12-3 or TRBV12-4 and TRBJ1-5; D unclear. The CDR3 is made up of 12 amino acids. The V and J ends lost 0 bases and 3 bases respectively, with 0 bases between them. The CDR3 region is CASSLANQPQHF. The CDR3 nucleotides are TGTGCCAGCAGTTTAGCCAATCAGCCCCAGCATTTT.

The rearrangement links TRBV2 to TRBJ2-1; D unclear. CDR1 is SNHLY and CDR2 is FYNNEI in the germline V gene. CDR3 size: 12 residues. Between the trimmed V and J ends, which lost 4 bases and 8 bases, there was a span of 9 bases. The CDR3 coding sequence is TGTGCCAGCAGTGGTTGGCGCTATGAGCAGTTCTTC. Encoded protein: CASSGWRYEQFF.

The chain uses TRBV28 and TRBJ1-6; D possibly corresponds to TRBD1 (6 bases). Germline CDR1 MDHEN, CDR2 SYDVKM. The CDR3 spans 15 residues. Trimming removed 8 bases at V and 0 bases at J, with 11 bases between. CDR3 residues: CASQQGSSYNSPLHF. CDR3 nucleotides: TGTGCCAGCCAACAGGGTAGCTCCTATAATTCACCCCTCCACTTT.

The gene calls are TRBV4-2 and TRBJ2-1, with TRBD2 identical over 8 bases. V lost 1 base, J lost 5 bases, and 1 base stayed unmatched. There are 14 residues in the CDR3. CDR1 is LGHNA and CDR2 is YNFKEQ in the germline V gene. The CDR3 region has the DNA TGTGCCAGCAGCCAAGCGGGGGGGAACAATGAGCAGTTCTTC. Translation gives CASSQAGGNNEQFF.

This chain uses TRBV4-3 with TRBJ1-6; unclear D gene. V shed 3 bases and J shed 11 bases, with 14 bases lying between them. The germline gives CDR1 LGHNA, CDR2 YSLEER. The length of the CDR3 is 14 residues. DNA of the CDR3: TGCGCCAGCAGCCATCCCTCGGCTGGTGCACCCCTCCACTTT. This gives the protein CASSHPSAGAPLHF.

This rearrangement joins TRBV29-1 to TRBJ1-2; no clear D. This CDR3 has 12 residues. The ends were cut back, 8 bases at V and 4 bases at J, with 14 bases in the middle. Germline CDR1 and CDR2: SQVTM and ANQGSEA. This CDR3 is CSSHEGSYGYTF. CDR3 DNA: TGCAGCTCCCATGAAGGGTCCTATGGCTACACCTTC.

This clone has just one count. The rearrangement links TRBV19 to TRBJ1-5; TRBD1 matches at 7 bases. The CDR3 is 13 amino acids. CDR1 is LNHDA, CDR2 SQIVND, per germline (reference sequence). CDR3 nucleotide sequence: TGTACGAGTGGGGCAGGGGGAAGGGGGCCCCAGCATTTT. Translating gives CTSGAGGRGPQHF.

With respect to this clone: The same CDR3 is also encoded by other DNA sequences in this sample. V gene TRBV29-1 combines with J gene TRBJ1-1, with D unclear. In germline, CDR1 is SQVTM, CDR2 ANQGSEA. The CDR3 is 13 residues long. V was pared by 6 bases and J by 0 bases, with 11 bases between. CDR3 protein: CSVGGRLNTEAFF. CDR3 nucleotide sequence: TGCAGCGTGGGCGGACGGTTGAACACTGAAGCTTTCTTT.

This sequence joins TRBV20-1 and TRBJ2-1; possibly TRBD2 for D (6 bases). V dropped 6 bases and J dropped 12 bases, with 12 bases sitting between them. The CDR3 contains 10 residues. CDR1 and CDR2 from the germline V gene are DFQATT and SNEGSKA (reference sequence). The CDR3 sequence is CSARERAQFF. CDR3 coding DNA: TGCAGTGCCCGGGAGAGGGCGCAGTTCTTC.

The chain has TRBV12-3 or TRBV12-4 and TRBJ1-1; 8 bases align to TRBD1. V was pared by 8 bases and J by 4 bases, with 6 bases of the junction left unmatched. This CDR3 spans 13 amino acids. CDR3 coding DNA: TGTGCCAGCTTAGGACAGGGCGTCACTGAAGCTTTCTTT. Protein product: CASLGQGVTEAFF.

V gene TRBV12-3 or TRBV12-4 combines with J gene TRBJ2-5; D remains unclear. This CDR3 comprises 11 residues. V was pared by 5 bases and J by 1 base, with 2 bases between. The CDR3 DNA follows: TGTGCCAGCAGTACCCAAGAGACCCAGTACTTC. It encodes CASSTQETQYF.

This sequence joins TRBV19 and TRBJ2-5; D perhaps matches TRBD1 (6 bases). Germline CDR1 reads LNHDA; CDR2 reads SQIVND (reference sequence). This CDR3 region has 14 residues. Deletions cut 4 bases from V and 0 bases from J, with 9 bases between. CDR3 sequence: CASSTGQNQETQYF. The CDR3, as DNA: TGTGCCAGTAGTACCGGACAGAACCAAGAGACCCAGTACTTC.

The chain is built from TRBV6-5 and TRBJ2-1, with TRBD1 matching over 9 bases. The V segment lost 5 bases and the J segment 10 bases; nucleotides outside the gene matches: 6. CDR3 length: 13 residues. Germline CDR1 is MNHEY and CDR2 is SVGAGI. The DNA for the CDR3 is TGTGCCAGCAGTCCAAACAGGGGGCTGGAGCAGTTCTTC. Translated, it gives CASSPNRGLEQFF.

V and J are TRBV19 and TRBJ1-2; D ambiguous. This CDR3 has 14 residues. Germline CDR1 and CDR2: LNHDA and SQIVND (reference sequence). With 5 bases removed from V and 7 bases from J, the gap between germline ends came to 17 bases. CDR3 region: CASSSSLELRGYTF. In nucleotides, the CDR3 is TGTGCCAGTAGTTCATCTCTTGAACTACGTGGCTACACCTTC.

V gene TRBV4-3 combines with J gene TRBJ2-7, with 8 bases identical to TRBD2. The germline CDR1 and CDR2 sequences are LGHNA and YSLEER. J gave up 6 bases and V 1 base, and 11 bases lay outside the gene matches. This CDR3 is built from 16 residues. The CDR3 nucleotides read TGCGCCAGCAGCCAAGCGGGGGGGGGTACTCAACGCGAGCAGTACTTC. Encoded protein: CASSQAGGGTQREQYF.